This T cell receptor (beta chain) was obtained from a study of technical replicates of blood from a few donors. The CDR3 totals 15 residues. Germline V gene lookup returns CDR1 LNHDA and CDR2 SQIVND (reference sequence). V lost 6 bases to trimming and J lost 2 bases; unmatched junction nucleotides: 7. Clones were sequenced by immunoSEQ multiplex PCR, and TCRdb holds only the in-frame ones, with some missing. The table lists tens of thousands of clones, around 97% of them singletons, with 0.18% in the top ten. This chain links TRBV19 with TRBJ1-5, with 7 positions matching TRBD1. This TCR was recovered from a human donor in good health. The source material was T cells isolated from PBMCs. The CDR3 bases are TGTGCCAGTAGCCTATTTGGGACAGGCAATCAGCCCCAGCATTTT. It specifies CASSLFGTGNQPQHF.